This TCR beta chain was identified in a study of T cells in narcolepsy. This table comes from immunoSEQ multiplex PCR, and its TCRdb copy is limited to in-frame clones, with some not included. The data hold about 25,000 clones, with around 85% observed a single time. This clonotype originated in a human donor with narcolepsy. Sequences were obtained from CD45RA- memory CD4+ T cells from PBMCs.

CDR3 in amino acids: CASSASGLAGSSYEQYF. CDR3 sequence (DNA): TGTGCCAGCAGCGCATCGGGCCTAGCGGGGAGCTCCTACGAGCAGTACTTC. This sequence joins TRBV5-4 and TRBJ2-7, with 9 bases fitting TRBD2. Trimming at V came to 4 bases and at J to 0 bases, leaving 11 bases not matched to a gene. The germline V gene has CDR1 SGHNT and CDR2 YYREEE (reference sequence). The CDR3 runs 17 residues.